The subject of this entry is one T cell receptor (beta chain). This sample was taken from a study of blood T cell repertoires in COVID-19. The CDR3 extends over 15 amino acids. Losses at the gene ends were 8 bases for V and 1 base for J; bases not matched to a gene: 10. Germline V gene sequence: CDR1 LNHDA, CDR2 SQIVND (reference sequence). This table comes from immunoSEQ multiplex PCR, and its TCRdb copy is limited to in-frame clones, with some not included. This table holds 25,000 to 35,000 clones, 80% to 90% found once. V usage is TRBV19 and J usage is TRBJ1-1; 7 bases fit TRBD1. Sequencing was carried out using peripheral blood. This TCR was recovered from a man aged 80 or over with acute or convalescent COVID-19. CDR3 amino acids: CASRQGGRGNTEAFF. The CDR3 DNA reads TGTGCCAGTCGTCAGGGGGGCCGGGGGAACACTGAAGCTTTCTTT.